Presented here are 12 T cell receptor beta chains from one specimen sequenced in a study of T-cell memory formation after mild COVID-19. TCRdb itself ran the 5' RACE reads through MiXCR, one entry per CDR3 protein. This table holds 250,000 to 400,000 distinct CDR3 sequences, roughly an eighth found once. Material: PBMCs or a T cell subset sorted from them (not recorded which). These receptors were obtained from a man aged 18 to 35 who had mild COVID-19 (a few samples of this study predate the infection). Cell type and time point are not known.

The rearrangement links TRBV5-1 to TRBJ2-7; D assignment may be TRBD1 or TRBD2 (6 bases each). Trimming left V 1 base short and J 2 bases short, with 13 bases between. Per germline, CDR1 SGHRS and CDR2 YFSETQ. The CDR3 has 15 residues. CDR3 region: CASSLKGGPTYEQYF. The CDR3 DNA follows: TGCGCCAGCAGCTTGAAGGGGGGACCCACCTACGAGCAGTACTTC.

The chain has TRBV7-6 and TRBJ2-5; D call uncertain. The CDR3 has 13 amino acids. Germline loops: CDR1 SGHVS, CDR2 FNYEAQ. Trimming took off 3 bases at V and 5 bases at J, with 10 bases between the two ends. The DNA for the CDR3 is TGTGCCAGCAGCTTGGCGTTGGGGGAGACCCAGTACTTC. It is translated as CASSLALGETQYF.

This clonotype was recorded a few times. The chain couples TRBV24-1 to TRBJ2-1; possibly TRBD1 for D (6 bases). Germline V gene lookup returns CDR1 KGHDR and CDR2 SFDVKD. V was clipped by 9 bases and J by 7 bases, with 12 bases between them. The CDR3 loop spans 12 amino acids. CDR3 in amino acids: CATRDRWNEQFF. CDR3 nucleotides: TGTGCCACCCGAGACAGGTGGAATGAGCAGTTCTTC.

V and J are TRBV5-1 and TRBJ2-2; a possible D gene is TRBD2 (6 bases). In germline, CDR1 is SGHRS, CDR2 YFSETQ. The CDR3 sequence is 16 residues long. The V end was cut by 2 bases, the J end by 6 bases, with 17 bases between. CDR3 nucleotides: TGCGCCAGCAGCTTACTAGCCAGGGAAGGGTCCGGGGAGCTGTTTTTT. This translates into CASSLLAREGSGELFF.

This clonotype was detected many times. V usage is TRBV7-2 and J usage is TRBJ2-1; D gene uncertain. The CDR3 consists of 17 residues. The ends were cut back, 0 bases at V and 0 bases at J, with 12 bases in the middle. CDR1 is SGHTA, CDR2 FQGNSA, per germline. CDR3 nucleotides: TGTGCCAGCAGCTTAGCGGTTGGCGCTAGCTCCTACAATGAGCAGTTCTTC. It encodes CASSLAVGASSYNEQFF. The full variable domain, with the rest looked up from reference TRBV7-2 and TRBJ2-1, is GAGVSQSPSNKVTEKGKDVELRCDPISGHTALYWYRQSLGQGLEFLIYFQGNSAPDKSGLPSDRFSAERTGGSVSTLTIQRTQQEDSAVYLCASSLAVGASSYNEQFFGPGTRLTVL.

This clonotype was found a few times. The rearrangement uses TRBV6-2 or TRBV6-3 and TRBJ2-6; TRBD1 agrees at 8 bases. Per the germline V gene, CDR1 is MNHEY and CDR2 is SVGEGT. The junction had 4 bases not matched to a gene; V was cut back by 6 bases and J by 0 bases. This CDR3 is built from 16 residues. Written as DNA, the CDR3 is TGTGCCAGCAGGGACAGGGATAGCTCTGGGGCCAACGTCCTGACTTTC. Amino acid sequence: CASRDRDSSGANVLTF.

This clonotype was picked up a small number of times. J is TRBJ1-5 and V is TRBV5-1; D is undetermined. Germline V gives CDR1 SGHRS, CDR2 YFSETQ. Trimming took 0 bases from V and 2 from J, leaving 12 bases between them. The CDR3 loop spans 16 amino acids. CDR3 nucleotide sequence: TGCGCCAGCAGCTTGGTTCCGGGCAACGGCAATCAGCCCCAGCATTTT. Translated, it gives CASSLVPGNGNQPQHF.

The rearrangement uses TRBV15 and TRBJ2-7; D might be TRBD1 or TRBD2, each matching 5 bases. Trimming shortened V by 0 bases and J by 4 bases, and 13 bases separated the two germline ends. The CDR3 loop spans 15 amino acids. The germline gives CDR1 LNHNV, CDR2 YYDKDF (reference sequence). CDR3 residues: CATSREQSGAYEQYF. The CDR3 DNA sequence: TGTGCCACCAGCAGAGAGCAGTCCGGGGCATACGAGCAGTACTTC.

This clonotype was picked up a small number of times. This chain uses TRBV4-1 with TRBJ2-1, with no clear D. In germline, CDR1 is MGHRA, CDR2 YSYEKL. The CDR3 is 14 amino acids. The ends were cut back, 0 bases at V and 3 bases at J, with 6 bases in the middle. CDR3 nucleotide sequence: TGCGCCAGCAGCCAAGAATCCGGCTACAATGAGCAGTTCTTC. Amino acids: CASSQESGYNEQFF.

In this sample, this clonotype turned up a few times. The gene calls are TRBV7-2 and TRBJ1-3, with D unclear. Trimming took 5 bases from V and 2 from J, leaving 13 bases between them. CDR1 and CDR2 from the germline V gene are SGHTA and FQGNSA. This CDR3 region has 15 residues. CDR3 region: CASSPDWAPGNTIYF. The CDR3 nucleotides read TGTGCCAGCAGCCCTGACTGGGCCCCTGGAAACACCATATATTTT.

This chain uses TRBV7-8 with TRBJ2-4; possibly TRBD1 for D (6 bases). The CDR3 runs to 16 residues. The V gene lost 1 base and the J gene lost 2 bases, with 12 bases spanning the gap. CDR1 and CDR2 (germline): SGHVS, FQNEAQ. CDR3 protein: CASSLVLGQPKNIQYF. The CDR3 coding sequence is TGTGCCAGCAGCTTAGTTCTCGGACAGCCCAAAAACATTCAGTACTTC.

This clonotype occurred a few times. V usage is TRBV24-1 and J usage is TRBJ2-1, with D unclear. The germline V gene has CDR1 KGHDR and CDR2 SFDVKD. This CDR3 region has 12 residues. V lost 1 base, J lost 7 bases, and 4 bases lay in between. The chain's CDR3 is CATSDFRNEQFF. The CDR3 DNA is TGTGCCACCAGTGATTTCCGAAATGAGCAGTTCTTC.